These 16 T cell receptor beta chains share one sample of origin, sequenced in a study of T cells after yellow fever vaccination. TCRdb used MiXCR to reprocess the 5' RACE reads, holding one entry per CDR3 protein. The sample includes 550,000 or so distinct CDR3 sequences, under 25% of them seen just once. The material sequenced was PBMCs, taken 15 days after the yellow fever booster vaccination. These receptors were taken from a young man who received the YFV17D yellow fever vaccine.

This clonotype was counted between two and nine times. The chain joins TRBV6-1 to TRBJ1-1, with no clear D. Trimming took 5 bases from V and 6 from J, leaving 22 bases between them. Looked up from germline, CDR1 is MNHNS and CDR2 is SASEGT. CDR3 length: 16 amino acids. CDR3 region: CASSTRRRILTSEAFF. The CDR3 DNA sequence: TGTGCCAGCAGTACACGCCGAAGAATACTCACTTCTGAAGCTTTCTTT.

The sample holds a few counts of this clonotype. The V gene is TRBV12-3 or TRBV12-4, the J gene TRBJ2-3, with a possible D match to TRBD2 (5 bases). This CDR3 contains 14 residues. Trimming pared 6 bases from V and 3 bases from J, leaving 13 bases between. CDR3 sequence (DNA): TGTGCCAGCAGGATTGAGGGAGATACAGATACGCAGTATTTT. This encodes CASRIEGDTDTQYF.

This chain links TRBV5-5 with TRBJ2-7, with D possibly TRBD1 on 5 matching bases. Germline V gene data show CDR1 as SGHKS and CDR2 as YYEKEE (reference sequence). The CDR3 covers 13 residues. V gave up 4 bases and J gave up 2 bases, with 10 bases separating them. The CDR3 loop is CASSVRATYEQYF. The DNA for the CDR3 is TGTGCCAGCAGCGTCAGGGCCACCTACGAGCAGTACTTC.

This rearrangement joins TRBV5-1 to TRBJ2-3, with D maybe TRBD2 (6 bases). The V end was cut by 3 bases, the J end by 2 bases, with 10 bases between. CDR1 and CDR2 from the germline V gene are SGHRS and YFSETQ. The CDR3 runs to 14 residues. The CDR3 here is CASSSERATDTQYF. The CDR3 nucleotides read TGCGCCAGCAGCTCAGAGCGGGCCACAGATACGCAGTATTTT.

The chain links TRBV5-1 to TRBJ2-6; D unclear. Per the germline V gene, CDR1 is SGHRS and CDR2 is YFSETQ. The CDR3 is 16 residues long. Trimming pared 1 base from V and 0 bases from J, leaving 8 bases between. The CDR3 here is CASSLPTSSGANVLTF. As DNA, the CDR3 is TGCGCCAGCAGCTTGCCGACAAGCTCTGGGGCCAACGTCCTGACTTTC.

V and J are TRBV20-1 and TRBJ2-2, with D possibly TRBD1 on 5 matching bases. Germline assignment: CDR1 DFQATT and CDR2 SNEGSKA (reference sequence). This CDR3 comprises 14 residues. The V end was cut by 3 bases, the J end by 0 bases, with 8 bases between. CDR3 residues: CSARGPANTGELFF. CDR3 in DNA: TGCAGTGCTAGGGGGCCCGCGAACACCGGGGAGCTGTTTTTT.

This clonotype was picked up a small number of times. The rearrangement joins TRBV12-3 or TRBV12-4 to TRBJ2-7; the match to TRBD2 covers 10 bases. Trimming took 3 bases from V and 4 from J; bases not matched to a gene: 3. The CDR3 runs to 14 residues. CDR3 DNA sequence: TGTGCCAGCAGTTTCGTACTAGCGGGATACGAGCAGTACTTC. Its translation is CASSFVLAGYEQYF.

This clonotype was detected a few times. This rearrangement joins TRBV4-3 to TRBJ2-1; no clear D gene. The V gene's germline CDR1 is LGHNA and CDR2 YSLEER. CDR3 length: 15 amino acids. The V end lost 1 base, the J end lost 0 bases, and 7 bases lay between the germline ends. The CDR3 protein is CASSQGLRSYNEQFF. Written as DNA, the CDR3 is TGCGCCAGCAGCCAAGGACTCCGCTCCTACAATGAGCAGTTCTTC.

This clonotype was counted only a few times. This rearrangement joins TRBV6-1 to TRBJ2-3; 11 nucleotides match TRBD2. This CDR3 comprises 14 residues. After removal of 7 bases from V and 9 bases from J, the junction contained 9 bases not matched to a gene. Germline CDR1 and CDR2: MNHNS and SASEGT. CDR3 loop: CASTQLAGALTQYF. As DNA, the CDR3 is TGTGCCAGCACCCAACTAGCGGGAGCTCTCACGCAGTATTTT.

This chain connects TRBV11-2 to TRBJ1-5; D may be TRBD1 (5 bases). V lost 0 bases to trimming and J lost 6 bases, with 12 bases between them. The CDR3 sequence is 15 residues long. Germline V gene lookup returns CDR1 SGHAT and CDR2 FQNNGV. CDR3 sequence (DNA): TGTGCCAGCAGCTTAGATGGGGCCGGGGGTCAGCCCCAGCATTTT. Amino acid sequence: CASSLDGAGGQPQHF. Looking up the rest from reference TRBV11-2 and TRBJ1-5 gives the full variable domain: EAGVAQSPRYKIIEKRQSVAFWCNPISGHATLYWYQQILGQGPKLLIQFQNNGVVDDSQLPKDRFSAERLKGVDSTLKIQPAKLEDSAVYLCASSLDGAGGQPQHFGDGTRLSIL.

This sequence joins TRBV28 and TRBJ2-1, with D uncertain. Germline CDR1 MDHEN, CDR2 SYDVKM. There are 20 residues in the CDR3. V lost 6 bases and J 4 bases, leaving 31 bases between the germline ends. CDR3 region: CASSSSLGQAISRAYNEQFF. For the CDR3, the DNA is TGTGCCAGCAGCTCCTCTCTTGGTCAGGCCATATCCCGGGCATACAATGAGCAGTTCTTC.

In its sample, this clonotype was seen a few times. This chain connects TRBV7-7 to TRBJ2-1, with a weak D call TRBD1 (5 bases). Germline V gene data show CDR1 as SSHAT and CDR2 as FNYEAQ (reference sequence). This CDR3 has 14 amino acids. Trimming shortened V by 3 bases and J by 9 bases, and 15 bases separated the two germline ends. Written as DNA, the CDR3 is TGTGCCAGCAGCTTTCGGTCCGGGCAGGGTGAGCAGTTCTTC. It translates to CASSFRSGQGEQFF.

The rearrangement uses TRBV2 and TRBJ2-5; 9 bases line up with TRBD1. The V and J ends lost 6 bases and 9 bases, in that order; junction bases with no gene match: 5. Germline V gene lookup returns CDR1 SNHLY and CDR2 FYNNEI. This CDR3 comprises 12 residues. CDR3 amino acids: CASRPTGGPQYF. CDR3 DNA: TGTGCCAGCAGACCGACAGGGGGGCCCCAGTACTTC.

The chain employs TRBV7-2 and TRBJ2-7; the match to TRBD2 covers 9 bases. The CDR3 is made up of 19 amino acids. V lost 0 bases, J lost 1 base, and 13 bases stayed unmatched. Germline CDR1 and CDR2: SGHTA and FQGNSA. In DNA form, the CDR3 reads TGTGCCAGCAGCTTAGCTAGGACCCGACTAGCGGAACAGTCCTACGAGCAGTACTTC. Protein product: CASSLARTRLAEQSYEQYF.

The chain joins TRBV12-3 or TRBV12-4 to TRBJ2-2; possibly TRBD2 for D (5 bases). V lost 1 base and J lost 6, with 12 bases in between. This CDR3 has 15 amino acids. The CDR3 protein is CASSLGSGGPGELFF. Here the CDR3 DNA reads TGTGCCAGCAGTTTAGGAAGCGGCGGACCCGGGGAGCTGTTTTTT.

Only a few counts were recorded for this clonotype. This chain connects TRBV6-1 to TRBJ2-7, with 11 nucleotides matching TRBD2. With 6 bases clipped from V and 7 bases from J, the junction kept 11 bases outside the gene matches. Germline V CDR1 and CDR2: MNHNS, SASEGT. The CDR3 has 15 residues. This CDR3 reads CASRLAGEGFLEQYF. The CDR3 DNA reads TGTGCCAGCAGACTAGCGGGAGAGGGGTTTTTGGAGCAGTACTTC.